A single sample is the source of the 5 T cell receptor beta chains below, sequenced in a study of cytomegalovirus exposure and HLA in healthy donors. Both 60 Vbeta primers and 13 Jbeta primers went into the PCR. The repertoire was sequenced with immunoSEQ multiplex PCR; TCRdb's copy has only in-frame clones and lacks some. The data show about 110,000 clones, just under 80% seen once. The sample comprised PBMCs. The receptor source for this set is a man aged 30 to 45 in good health and CMV-seronegative.

Note on this clone: Mismatch with germline at one junction end may stem from a read error. The V and J genes are TRBV7-7 and TRBJ2-5; D possibly corresponds to TRBD1 (5 bases). The CDR3 length is 13 residues. Germline V CDR1 and CDR2: SSHAT, FNYEAQ (reference sequence). The CDR3 DNA follows: TGTGCTAGCAGCTCAGACAGTCAAGAGACCCAGTACTTC. It is translated as CASSSDSQETQYF. The entire variable domain, with the rest obtained from reference TRBV7-7 and TRBJ2-5, is as follows: GAGVSQSPRYKVTKRGQDVTLRCDPISSHATLYWYQQALGQGPEFLTYFNYEAQPDKSGLPSDRFSAERPEGSISTLTIQRTEQRDSAMYRCASSSDSQETQYFGPGTRLLVL.

The gene calls are TRBV6-5 and TRBJ1-2; the match to TRBD1 covers 8 bases. The germline gives CDR1 MNHEY, CDR2 SVGAGI. There are 12 residues in the CDR3. After removal of 7 bases from V and 4 bases from J, the junction contained 2 bases not matched to a gene. The CDR3: CASTGGGYGYTF. The CDR3 coding sequence is TGTGCCAGCACAGGGGGCGGCTATGGCTACACCTTC.

The chain couples TRBV9 to TRBJ2-1, with 10 bases identical to TRBD2. CDR1 and CDR2 (germline): SGDLS, YYNGEE. J lost 9 bases, V lost 0 bases, and 6 bases had no gene match. The CDR3 is 15 amino acids. CDR3: CASSVVSSGGIEQFF. The CDR3 nucleotides read TGTGCCAGCAGCGTAGTGAGTAGCGGGGGGATTGAGCAGTTCTTC.

CDR3: CASSQDRGNTIYF. The CDR3 DNA reads TGCGCCAGCAGCCAAGATCGGGGAAACACCATATATTTT. The chain recombines TRBV4-3 with TRBJ1-3; D is unresolved. Germline V gene data show CDR1 as LGHNA and CDR2 as YSLEER. V gave up 0 bases and J gave up 4 bases, with 4 bases separating them. The CDR3 sequence is 13 residues long.

J is TRBJ1-4 and V is TRBV18; tentative D call: TRBD1 (6 bases). The CDR3 is 15 amino acids. Trimming cost V 8 bases and J 7 bases, with 20 bases left between them. Per germline, CDR1 KGHSH and CDR2 LQKENI. The CDR3 DNA reads TGTGCCAGCGCCCGGATTCAGGGGCTAGGTGAAAAACTGTTTTTT. Its translation: CASARIQGLGEKLFF.